These 17 T cell receptor beta chains were all obtained from the same sample, sequenced in a study of molecular identifiers for immune sequencing clone quantification. TCRdb ran MiXCR on the PCR reads and lists one entry per CDR3 protein. Of 88,000 or so distinct CDR3 sequences listed, over 20% were seen once; the top ten hold roughly 1%. What was sequenced was naive CD8+ T cells from blood, with Jurkat cell RNA spiked in. Subset indicated: FACS-sorted CD8+CD4-CCR7+CD45RA+ naive T cells. The source of these receptors is a human donor in good health. Some libraries in this study had Jurkat cell RNA spiked in.

This clonotype was observed a handful of times. The chain joins TRBV27 to TRBJ1-1, with 10 bases lining up with TRBD1. The CDR3 spans 14 residues. Germline CDR1 reads MNHEY; CDR2 reads SMNVEV (reference sequence). The V segment lost 6 bases and the J segment 2 bases; nucleotides outside the gene matches: 3. For the CDR3, the DNA is TGTGCCAGCAGCCTGACAGGGGGCAACACTGAAGCTTTCTTT. As protein: CASSLTGGNTEAFF.

To note about this clonotype: One base away lies a much larger clone, so this may be a sequencing read error. The rearrangement joins TRBV20-1 to TRBJ1-4; the D is unclear. Germline CDR1 reads DFQATT; CDR2 reads SNEGSKA (reference sequence). Trimming pared 2 bases from V and 3 bases from J, leaving 16 bases between. The CDR3 spans 16 residues. Here the CDR3 DNA reads TGCAGTGCTAGATACATCCGTGACATGGCTAATGAAAAACTGTTTTTT. Translating gives CSARYIRDMANEKLFF.

The chain employs TRBV27 and TRBJ2-7, with D perhaps matching TRBD2 (5 bases). V gave up 2 bases and J gave up 2 bases, with 13 bases separating them. Germline V gives CDR1 MNHEY, CDR2 SMNVEV (reference sequence). The CDR3 is 15 residues long. The CDR3 bases are TGTGCCAGCAGTTTAAGAGGGTCCTTTGCCTACGAGCAGTACTTC. It specifies CASSLRGSFAYEQYF.

The chain combines TRBV20-1 with TRBJ2-7; D gene unclear. The length of the CDR3 is 13 residues. Germline CDR1 and CDR2: DFQATT and SNEGSKA (reference sequence). The V gene lost 6 bases and the J gene lost 3 bases, with 15 bases spanning the gap. The CDR3 spells CSARNGLNYEQYF. CDR3 bases: TGCAGTGCCAGAAATGGGCTTAACTACGAGCAGTACTTC.

This clonotype was found many times. This CDR3 is CATSDPRHPGSPNEQFF. The CDR3 DNA follows: TGTGCCACCAGTGATCCTCGCCATCCGGGATCACCCAATGAGCAGTTCTTC. This chain connects TRBV24-1 to TRBJ2-1; the D gene is possibly TRBD2 (5 bases). There are 17 residues in the CDR3. Looked up from germline, CDR1 is KGHDR and CDR2 is SFDVKD. V lost 3 bases, J lost 6 bases, and 20 bases lay in between.

Notes on this clonotype: At one end, the junction sequence differs from germline, possibly due to a read error. The genes are TRBV5-1 and TRBJ2-5; D tentatively fits TRBD1 or TRBD2 (5 bases each). CDR3 length: 15 amino acids. CDR1 SGHRS and CDR2 YFSETQ come from the germline V gene. This CDR3 reads CAGSLEFWGLETRYF. CDR3 in DNA: TGCGCCGGCAGCTTGGAGTTTTGGGGGTTGGAGACCCGGTACTTC.

This clonotype was found a few times. The rearrangement uses TRBV12-3 or TRBV12-4 and TRBJ2-7; possibly TRBD1 or TRBD2 for D (5 bases each). Trimming took off 4 bases at V and 0 bases at J, with 10 bases between the two ends. The CDR3 has 14 residues. CDR3 in amino acids: CASSSGTVSYEQYF. Written as DNA, the CDR3 is TGTGCCAGCAGTTCCGGGACCGTCTCCTACGAGCAGTACTTC.

This clonotype was seen ten or more times. The chain carries TRBV27 and TRBJ1-1; D gene unclear. CDR3 length: 15 residues. The V end was cut by 2 bases, the J end by 4 bases, with 14 bases between. The germline V gene has CDR1 MNHEY and CDR2 SMNVEV (reference sequence). DNA of the CDR3: TGTGCCAGCAGTTTACAGCACCACTGGGGCACTGAAGCTTTCTTT. Its translation is CASSLQHHWGTEAFF.

This clonotype was seen at least ten times. The chain couples TRBV7-9 to TRBJ2-7; TRBD2 agrees at 8 bases. The CDR3 is made up of 16 amino acids. CDR1 SEHNR and CDR2 FQNEAQ come from the germline V gene (reference sequence). The V segment lost 4 bases and the J segment 0 bases; nucleotides outside the gene matches: 8. CDR3 in amino acids: CASSSNKRGSSYEQYF. CDR3 sequence (DNA): TGTGCCAGCAGCTCCAACAAGCGGGGGAGCTCCTACGAGCAGTACTTC.

This clonotype was seen only a few times. One junction end disagrees with the germline gene, perhaps due to a read error. The chain joins TRBV9 to TRBJ2-2; 13 bases align to TRBD2. This CDR3 contains 15 residues. Germline V gene sequence: CDR1 SGDLS, CDR2 YYNGEE. CDR3 coding DNA: TGTGCCAGCAGCGTAACTAGCGGGAGGGCCGGGGAGCTGGTTTTT. Residues: CASSVTSGRAGELVF.

To note about this clonotype: One base away lies a much larger clone, so this may be a sequencing read error. The J gene is TRBJ1-1, the V gene TRBV4-3, with a weak D call TRBD1 (6 bases). Trimming stripped 0 bases from V and 3 bases from J, with 11 bases between. This CDR3 is built from 15 residues. Germline-derived CDR1 and CDR2 are LGHNA and YSLEER. CDR3 bases: TGCGCCAGCAGCCAAGAAACAGGGTTGGACACTGAAGCTTTCTTT. It codes for CASSQETGLDTEAFF.

The CDR3 bases are TGTGCCAGTAGTATGTCAGGGCGGTACGAGCAGTACTTC. Protein sequence: CASSMSGRYEQYF. The gene calls are TRBV19 and TRBJ2-7; perhaps TRBD1 as D (5 bases). The V gene lost 3 bases and the J gene lost 4 bases, with 10 bases spanning the gap. Germline V lookup: CDR1 LNHDA, CDR2 SQIVND (reference sequence). CDR3 length: 13 amino acids.

This clonotype was counted at least ten times. The V and J genes are TRBV30 and TRBJ1-1, with D maybe TRBD1 (5 bases). Trimming pared 2 bases from V and 1 base from J, leaving 17 bases between. Germline CDR1 reads GTSNPN; CDR2 reads SVGIG (reference sequence). This CDR3 has 16 residues. CDR3 loop: CAWSYFRADKNTEAFF. In nucleotides, the CDR3 is TGTGCCTGGAGTTATTTCAGGGCTGATAAGAACACTGAAGCTTTCTTT. Full variable domain (rest looked up from reference TRBV30 and TRBJ1-1): SQTIHQWPATLVQPVGSPLSLECTVEGTSNPNLYWYRQAAGRGLQLLFYSVGIGQISSEVPQNLSASRPQDRQFILSSKKLLLSDSGFYLCAWSYFRADKNTEAFFGQGTRLTVV.

This clonotype has a count of ten or more. The gene calls are TRBV27 and TRBJ2-3; 8 bases agree with TRBD2. CDR1 and CDR2 (germline): MNHEY, SMNVEV (reference sequence). V dropped 2 bases and J dropped 3; count of bases not matched to a gene: 7. The CDR3 consists of 16 residues. CDR3 nucleotide sequence: TGTGCCAGCAGTTTAACATTAGCGGGGACGACAGATACGCAGTATTTT. It yields the protein CASSLTLAGTTDTQYF.

This clonotype came up many times. The V gene is TRBV12-5, the J gene TRBJ2-1; D uncertain. The V gene's germline CDR1 is LGHNT and CDR2 FRNRAP. The CDR3 is 12 residues long. Deletions cut 6 bases from V and 3 bases from J, with 6 bases between. The CDR3 DNA sequence: TGTGCTAGTGGGCTGGACTACAATGAGCAGTTCTTC. Translating it yields CASGLDYNEQFF.

This clonotype was observed a few times. The rearrangement uses TRBV27 and TRBJ2-2; D not certain. Between the trimmed V and J ends, which lost 0 bases and 6 bases, there was a span of 8 bases. CDR1 and CDR2 from the germline V gene are MNHEY and SMNVEV (reference sequence). This CDR3 spans 14 amino acids. The CDR3 is CASSLSGFAGELFF. In DNA form, the CDR3 reads TGTGCCAGCAGTTTATCGGGGTTCGCCGGGGAGCTGTTTTTT.

About this clonotype: A read error may explain this, as a much larger clone is one base away. The V call is TRBV7-9, the J call TRBJ2-7, with D perhaps matching TRBD1 (6 bases). Germline CDR1 is SEHNR and CDR2 is FQNEAQ (reference sequence). V lost 5 bases to trimming and J lost 2 bases, with 13 bases between them. This CDR3 comprises 14 residues. The CDR3: CASSIPTGTYEQYF. The DNA for the CDR3 is TGTGCCAGCAGCATCCCGACAGGTACCTACGAGCAGTACTTC.